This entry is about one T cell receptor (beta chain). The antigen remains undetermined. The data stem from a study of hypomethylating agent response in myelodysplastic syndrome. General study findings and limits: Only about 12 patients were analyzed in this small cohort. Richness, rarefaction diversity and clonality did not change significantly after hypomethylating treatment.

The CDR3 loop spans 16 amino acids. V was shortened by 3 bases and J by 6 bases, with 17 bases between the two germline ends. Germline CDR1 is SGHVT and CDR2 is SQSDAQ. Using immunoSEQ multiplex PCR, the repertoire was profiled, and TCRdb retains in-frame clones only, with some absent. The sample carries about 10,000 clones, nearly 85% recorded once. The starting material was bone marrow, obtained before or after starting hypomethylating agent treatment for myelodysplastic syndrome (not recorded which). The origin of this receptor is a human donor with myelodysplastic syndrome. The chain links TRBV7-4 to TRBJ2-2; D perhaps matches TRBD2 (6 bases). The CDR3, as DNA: TGTGCCAGCAGCTTTGACGAGCAGGGCGGGGCCGGGGAGCTGTTTTTT. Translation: CASSFDEQGGAGELFF. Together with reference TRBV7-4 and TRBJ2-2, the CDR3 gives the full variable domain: GAGVSQSPRYKVAKRGRDVALRCDSISGHVTLYWYRQTLGQGSEVLTYSQSDAQRDKSGRPSGRFSAERPERSVSTLKIQRTEQGDSAVYLCASSFDEQGGAGELFFGEGSRLTVL.